These T cell receptor beta chains were read from a single sample in a study of shared T cell receptors in the human thymus. Clones were read by immunoSEQ multiplex PCR, and TCRdb kept only the in-frame ones, dropping some. This sample has some 720,000 clones, with around nine tenths found just once. These same data were also listed under a study on human thymus T cells.

Input material: thymocytes. The receptors come from a boy in the first two years of life with a congenital heart defect. CDR3s include the opening cysteine and the closing phenylalanine or tryptophan. The order of the fields is J gene, D gene, CDR3 length, clone size, V gene, CDR3 DNA, CDR3 protein. A D gene is named only where the DNA matches it firmly. Clone size, where shown, is once, few, many, or a class for clones that have expanded.

j_call: TRBJ1-5
d_call: .
cdr3_length: 17
clone_size: .
v_call: TRBV15
cdr3_nt: TGTGCCACCAGCAGAGATTTACGGCAGGGTCCGTCCCAGCCCCAGCATTTT
cdr3_aa: CATSRDLRQGPSQPQHF

j_call: TRBJ2-1
d_call: .
cdr3_length: 16
clone_size: .
v_call: TRBV5-5
cdr3_nt: TGTGCCAGCAGCTTGGAGATAGCGCGGTCCTACAATGAGCAGTTCTTC
cdr3_aa: CASSLEIARSYNEQFF

j_call: TRBJ1-1
d_call: TRBD1
cdr3_length: 15
clone_size: few
v_call: TRBV5-1
cdr3_nt: TGCGCCAGCAGCCCGGACAGGGAGGGTGACACTGAAGCTTTCTTT
cdr3_aa: CASSPDREGDTEAFF

j_call: TRBJ2-1
d_call: TRBD2
cdr3_length: 17
clone_size: .
v_call: TRBV4-1
cdr3_nt: TGCGCCAGCAGCGTCCAGGGGACTAGCGGTTCCTACAATGAGCAGTTCTTC
cdr3_aa: CASSVQGTSGSYNEQFF

j_call: TRBJ2-2
d_call: .
cdr3_length: 14
clone_size: .
v_call: TRBV4-2
cdr3_nt: TGTGCCAGCAGCCAAGGGGCGGGGACCGGGGAGCTGTTTTTT
cdr3_aa: CASSQGAGTGELFF

j_call: TRBJ2-6
d_call: .
cdr3_length: 17
clone_size: .
v_call: TRBV27
cdr3_nt: TGTGCCAGCACCAAGACAGGATCTTCCTCTGGGGCCAACGTCCTGACTTTC
cdr3_aa: CASTKTGSSSGANVLTF

j_call: TRBJ2-7
d_call: TRBD2
cdr3_length: 13
clone_size: .
v_call: TRBV4-3
cdr3_nt: TGCGCCAGCAGCCAAGTCTGGGGGGGCGAGCAGTACTTC
cdr3_aa: CASSQVWGGEQYF

j_call: TRBJ2-4
d_call: .
cdr3_length: 13
clone_size: once
v_call: TRBV25-1
cdr3_nt: TGTGCCAGCAGTGGACAGCCCAAAAACATTCAGTACTTC
cdr3_aa: CASSGQPKNIQYF

j_call: TRBJ2-5
d_call: TRBD1
cdr3_length: 13
clone_size: .
v_call: TRBV29-1
cdr3_nt: TGCAGCCATAGGACAGGGGGTATGGAGACCCAGTACTTC
cdr3_aa: CSHRTGGMETQYF

j_call: TRBJ1-2
d_call: .
cdr3_length: 13
clone_size: .
v_call: TRBV28
cdr3_nt: TGTGCCAGCAGTTTGGGGGGGGCCCGGGGCTACACCTTC
cdr3_aa: CASSLGGARGYTF

j_call: TRBJ2-7
d_call: TRBD1
cdr3_length: 14
clone_size: .
v_call: TRBV14
cdr3_nt: TGTGCCAGCAGCGGGGACAGGGTTGGCCACGAGCAGTACTTC
cdr3_aa: CASSGDRVGHEQYF

j_call: TRBJ2-7
d_call: TRBD2
cdr3_length: 16
clone_size: once
v_call: TRBV4-2
cdr3_nt: TGTGCCAGCAGCCAGGCTAGCGGGAGAGATTTCGACGAGCAGTACTTC
cdr3_aa: CASSQASGRDFDEQYF

j_call: TRBJ1-2
d_call: .
cdr3_length: 13
clone_size: .
v_call: TRBV25-1
cdr3_nt: TGTGCCAGCAGTGGTAGGGAGAGCTATGGCTACACCTTC
cdr3_aa: CASSGRESYGYTF

j_call: TRBJ2-1
d_call: .
cdr3_length: 15
clone_size: .
v_call: TRBV4-3
cdr3_nt: TGCGCCAGCAGCCAAGTTGTTTGGCGGTTCAATGAGCAGTTCTTC
cdr3_aa: CASSQVVWRFNEQFF

j_call: TRBJ2-7
d_call: .
cdr3_length: 17
clone_size: .
v_call: TRBV5-1
cdr3_nt: TGCGCCAGCAGCTTGGCTCCCACTTCTCGGGAGTCCTACGAGCAGTACTTC
cdr3_aa: CASSLAPTSRESYEQYF

j_call: TRBJ2-7
d_call: TRBD1
cdr3_length: 16
clone_size: .
v_call: TRBV28
cdr3_nt: TGTGCCAGCAGTTTGGCCCCCAGGGGGAGAGCCTACGAGCAGTACTTC
cdr3_aa: CASSLAPRGRAYEQYF

j_call: TRBJ2-1
d_call: .
cdr3_length: 10
clone_size: .
v_call: TRBV20-1
cdr3_nt: TGCAGTGCTCGTGACAATGAGCAGTTCTTC
cdr3_aa: CSARDNEQFF

j_call: TRBJ2-5
d_call: TRBD1
cdr3_length: 14
clone_size: .
v_call: TRBV2
cdr3_nt: TGTGCCAGTTCCCCGGGACAGGGCGGCGAGACCCAGTACTTC
cdr3_aa: CASSPGQGGETQYF

j_call: TRBJ2-7
d_call: TRBD2
cdr3_length: 17
clone_size: .
v_call: TRBV27
cdr3_nt: TGTGCCAGCAGTACCCCCCCCCTTGGCGGGAGAAGCTACGAGCAGTACTTC
cdr3_aa: CASSTPPLGGRSYEQYF

j_call: TRBJ2-2
d_call: .
cdr3_length: 16
clone_size: .
v_call: TRBV9
cdr3_nt: TGTGCCAGCAGCCGGTCCGAGCGGCCCAACACCGGGGAGCTGTTTTTT
cdr3_aa: CASSRSERPNTGELFF

j_call: TRBJ1-3
d_call: TRBD1
cdr3_length: 16
clone_size: once
v_call: TRBV12-5
cdr3_nt: TGTGCTAGTGGTTTTTTTCAGGGGGCTTCTGGAAACACCATATATTTT
cdr3_aa: CASGFFQGASGNTIYF

j_call: TRBJ2-7
d_call: .
cdr3_length: 19
clone_size: .
v_call: TRBV5-1
cdr3_nt: TGCGCCAGCAGCTTGGCCTCTAGATCCGCCTCAATCCCTTTCGACGAGCAGTACTTC
cdr3_aa: CASSLASRSASIPFDEQYF

j_call: TRBJ2-7
d_call: .
cdr3_length: 13
clone_size: few
v_call: TRBV10-3
cdr3_nt: TGTGCCATCAGATCCGGGAGAACCTACGAGCAGTACTTC
cdr3_aa: CAIRSGRTYEQYF

j_call: TRBJ2-5
d_call: TRBD1
cdr3_length: 15
clone_size: .
v_call: TRBV6-5
cdr3_nt: TGTGCCAGCAGGCACGACAGGGGTTACCAAGAGACCCAGTACTTC
cdr3_aa: CASRHDRGYQETQYF

j_call: TRBJ2-3
d_call: TRBD2
cdr3_length: 15
clone_size: .
v_call: TRBV10-1
cdr3_nt: TGCGCCAGCAGTGCCAACGGGAGGGCCACAGATACGCAGTATTTT
cdr3_aa: CASSANGRATDTQYF

j_call: TRBJ2-1
d_call: .
cdr3_length: 14
clone_size: few
v_call: TRBV15
cdr3_nt: TGTGCCACCAGCAGAGATTCGTCGAGCTCAGAGCAGTTCTTC
cdr3_aa: CATSRDSSSSEQFF

j_call: TRBJ2-1
d_call: .
cdr3_length: 17
clone_size: .
v_call: TRBV4-3
cdr3_nt: TGCGCCAGCAGCCAAGTCGTCGAGATTCCCTCCTACAATGAGCAGTTCTTC
cdr3_aa: CASSQVVEIPSYNEQFF

j_call: TRBJ2-7
d_call: TRBD2
cdr3_length: 14
clone_size: .
v_call: TRBV2
cdr3_nt: TGTGCCAGCACCCGAGCGGGAGAGGGGGTCGAGCAGTACTTC
cdr3_aa: CASTRAGEGVEQYF

j_call: TRBJ1-1
d_call: TRBD1
cdr3_length: 15
clone_size: .
v_call: TRBV19
cdr3_nt: TGTGCCAGTAGTATACCAAGGGGGCGGTACACTGAAGCTTTCTTT
cdr3_aa: CASSIPRGRYTEAFF

j_call: TRBJ2-3
d_call: TRBD2
cdr3_length: 15
clone_size: once
v_call: TRBV7-9
cdr3_nt: TGTGCCAGCAGCGCGACTAGCGGGAATGGAGATACGCAGTATTTT
cdr3_aa: CASSATSGNGDTQYF

j_call: TRBJ2-7
d_call: .
cdr3_length: 16
clone_size: .
v_call: TRBV4-3
cdr3_nt: TGCGCCAGCAGCCAAGTCTCGGGTAGCTGGTCTCACGAGCAGTACTTC
cdr3_aa: CASSQVSGSWSHEQYF

j_call: TRBJ2-1
d_call: .
cdr3_length: 15
clone_size: .
v_call: TRBV6-5
cdr3_nt: TGTGCCAGCAGAACGGGACTCTCAGACACCAATGAGCAGTTCTTC
cdr3_aa: CASRTGLSDTNEQFF

j_call: TRBJ2-7
d_call: .
cdr3_length: 14
clone_size: .
v_call: TRBV27
cdr3_nt: TGTGCCAGCAGCAACAGGGTTCTACTACGGGAGCAGTACTTC
cdr3_aa: CASSNRVLLREQYF

j_call: TRBJ2-7
d_call: TRBD2
cdr3_length: 13
clone_size: .
v_call: TRBV27
cdr3_nt: TGTGCCGCCAGGACTAGCGGAACATACGAGCAGTACTTC
cdr3_aa: CAARTSGTYEQYF

j_call: TRBJ1-4
d_call: .
cdr3_length: 14
clone_size: few
v_call: TRBV2
cdr3_nt: TGTGCCAGCACTCAGGGACGGGGGGGTGAAAAACTGTTTTTT
cdr3_aa: CASTQGRGGEKLFF

j_call: TRBJ2-7
d_call: TRBD2
cdr3_length: 13
clone_size: .
v_call: TRBV6-4
cdr3_nt: TGTGCCAGCAGTCGACTAGCTGGCTACGAGCAGTACTTC
cdr3_aa: CASSRLAGYEQYF

j_call: TRBJ2-1
d_call: .
cdr3_length: 17
clone_size: .
v_call: TRBV4-2
cdr3_nt: TGTGCCAGCAGCCAAGACGTGTCGCGAAGCTCCTACAATGAGCAGTTCTTC
cdr3_aa: CASSQDVSRSSYNEQFF

j_call: TRBJ2-3
d_call: .
cdr3_length: 18
clone_size: .
v_call: TRBV6-4
cdr3_nt: TGTGCCAGTAGAGGGGGTGTTCAGGGCTCGTACAGCACAGATACGCAGTATTTT
cdr3_aa: CASRGGVQGSYSTDTQYF

j_call: TRBJ2-5
d_call: TRBD2
cdr3_length: 15
clone_size: .
v_call: TRBV29-1
cdr3_nt: TGCAGCGTTGAAGCGCTAGCGGGGGGCGGGGAGACCCAGTACTTC
cdr3_aa: CSVEALAGGGETQYF

j_call: TRBJ2-3
d_call: .
cdr3_length: 15
clone_size: .
v_call: TRBV18
cdr3_nt: TGTGCCAGCTCGGGCCTACAGGCTAGCACAGATACGCAGTATTTT
cdr3_aa: CASSGLQASTDTQYF

j_call: TRBJ2-3
d_call: TRBD2
cdr3_length: 17
clone_size: .
v_call: TRBV2
cdr3_nt: TGTGCCAGCACTCGTACCCGGGACTATCCTAGCACAGATACGCAGTATTTT
cdr3_aa: CASTRTRDYPSTDTQYF

j_call: TRBJ2-7
d_call: .
cdr3_length: 16
clone_size: .
v_call: TRBV29-1
cdr3_nt: TGCAGCGTTGAGACAGGGAGGCAGGCTGACTCCTACGAGCAGTACTTC
cdr3_aa: CSVETGRQADSYEQYF

j_call: TRBJ1-4
d_call: TRBD1
cdr3_length: 15
clone_size: .
v_call: TRBV11-1
cdr3_nt: TGTGCCAGCAGCTCTTCGGGACAGGGACATGAAAAACTGTTTTTT
cdr3_aa: CASSSSGQGHEKLFF

j_call: TRBJ1-2
d_call: TRBD1
cdr3_length: 17
clone_size: .
v_call: TRBV11-2
cdr3_nt: TGTGCCAGCAGCCCGGGACCCGGGACAGCGTCTAACTATGGCTACACCTTC
cdr3_aa: CASSPGPGTASNYGYTF

j_call: TRBJ2-2
d_call: TRBD2
cdr3_length: 14
clone_size: .
v_call: TRBV30
cdr3_nt: TGTGCCTGGAGTAAAGCGGGAGGGACCGGGGAGCTGTTTTTT
cdr3_aa: CAWSKAGGTGELFF

j_call: TRBJ1-4
d_call: .
cdr3_length: 18
clone_size: .
v_call: TRBV7-9
cdr3_nt: TGTGCCAGCAGCCCTCCCGGACCCTCCCGGGACATAGGTGAAAAACTGTTTTTT
cdr3_aa: CASSPPGPSRDIGEKLFF

j_call: TRBJ2-1
d_call: TRBD2
cdr3_length: 15
clone_size: .
v_call: TRBV7-8
cdr3_nt: TGTGCCAGCAGCTGTAGCGGGAGGGCCTACAATGAGCAGTTCTTC
cdr3_aa: CASSCSGRAYNEQFF

j_call: TRBJ2-2
d_call: TRBD2
cdr3_length: 15
clone_size: .
v_call: TRBV11-2
cdr3_nt: TGTGCCAGCTTGCAGGGACTAGCCCGCACCGGGGAGCTGTTTTTT
cdr3_aa: CASLQGLARTGELFF

j_call: TRBJ1-5
d_call: .
cdr3_length: 16
clone_size: .
v_call: TRBV6-5
cdr3_nt: TGTGCCAGCAGTTACCGGAACTACTTTGGCAATCAGCCCCAGCATTTT
cdr3_aa: CASSYRNYFGNQPQHF

j_call: TRBJ1-5
d_call: .
cdr3_length: 16
clone_size: .
v_call: TRBV27
cdr3_nt: TGTGCCAGCAGGAAGGAGGCCCTATATAGCAATCAGCCCCAGCATTTT
cdr3_aa: CASRKEALYSNQPQHF

j_call: TRBJ1-5
d_call: TRBD1
cdr3_length: 15
clone_size: .
v_call: TRBV2
cdr3_nt: TGTGCCAGCAGTGAAGCCAGGGGGAGCAATCAGCCCCAGCATTTT
cdr3_aa: CASSEARGSNQPQHF

j_call: TRBJ2-3
d_call: TRBD1
cdr3_length: 16
clone_size: once
v_call: TRBV28
cdr3_nt: TGTGCCAGCAGTACAGACAGGGGAATAGGCACAGATACGCAGTATTTT
cdr3_aa: CASSTDRGIGTDTQYF

j_call: TRBJ2-7
d_call: TRBD2
cdr3_length: 16
clone_size: once
v_call: TRBV7-6
cdr3_nt: TGTGCCAGCAGCTTGCTAGAGCGGGATCCCACCTACGAGCAGTACTTC
cdr3_aa: CASSLLERDPTYEQYF

j_call: TRBJ2-5
d_call: .
cdr3_length: 13
clone_size: .
v_call: TRBV18
cdr3_nt: TGTGCCAGCTCGTCTAGGGGCCTAGAGACCCAGTACTTC
cdr3_aa: CASSSRGLETQYF

j_call: TRBJ2-2
d_call: TRBD2
cdr3_length: 16
clone_size: .
v_call: TRBV7-6
cdr3_nt: TGTGCCAGCAGCTTCGTGTCGCGGGGGGGGGCCGGGGAGCTGTTTTTT
cdr3_aa: CASSFVSRGGAGELFF

j_call: TRBJ2-3
d_call: .
cdr3_length: 12
clone_size: few
v_call: TRBV6-6
cdr3_nt: TGTGCCAGCAGCCCACCCGGGGATACGCAGTATTTT
cdr3_aa: CASSPPGDTQYF

j_call: TRBJ1-2
d_call: .
cdr3_length: 13
clone_size: .
v_call: TRBV30
cdr3_nt: TGTGCCTGGAGTGTCCGCGCTAACTATGGCTACACCTTC
cdr3_aa: CAWSVRANYGYTF